This paragraph reports one T cell receptor beta chain. The antigen remains unidentified. CD8 cells classed as naive were CD45RO-negative and positively selected for CCR7, excluding terminally differentiated effector memory CD45RA+ cells. This record belongs to a study of shared clonotypes between healthy human individuals. Study-wide background: Donors were two women and a few men aged 18 to 49.

In replicate PCRs of sorted subsets, roughly 200 ng DNA, about 30,000 T cell genomes, was used. This table comes from immunoSEQ multiplex PCR, and its TCRdb copy is limited to in-frame clones, with some not included. The table has around 600,000 clones, 90% to 95% seen once; the top ten hold about 0.11%. Regarding the study as a whole: Clonotypes shared by all four donors outscored non-shared clonotypes in generation probability. Limitation of the genetic and exposure-history diversity represented came from the few donors.

Per the germline V gene, CDR1 is MNHEY and CDR2 is SVGAGI. The CDR3 covers 15 residues. The V gene end was trimmed by 4 bases and the J gene end by 6 bases; junction bases not matched to a gene: 8. This sequence joins TRBV6-5 and TRBJ1-4; 7 nucleotides align to TRBD1. What was sequenced was naive CD8+ T cells sorted from blood. This clonotype originated in a woman aged 30 to 39 in good health. Written as DNA, the CDR3 is TGTGCCAGCAGTTTCCTGGACAGGATACATGAAAAACTGTTTTTT. As protein: CASSFLDRIHEKLFF.